This T cell receptor beta chain was identified during a study of T-cell memory formation after mild COVID-19. Whole-study results and caveats: Most CD4+ clones that shrank were in CM and EM, while CD8+ ones turned up in EMRA. The authors did not confirm SARS-CoV-2 specificity of second-wave clones peaking day 37. Cross-reactive memory apparently joined, as some responding clones appeared in pre-infection memory.

Constant-segment primers and 5'RACE yielded cDNA libraries for TCR alpha and TCR beta, each carrying sample barcodes and UMIs. TCRdb reanalysed the 5' RACE reads using MiXCR and keeps one entry per CDR3 protein. The sample consists of about 290,000 distinct CDR3 sequences, about a sixth of them appearing once. For this clonotype: As yet, its antigen is unknown.

This CDR3 spans 12 amino acids. Germline CDR1 LGHNA, CDR2 YNFKEQ. The V gene lost 0 bases and the J gene lost 4 bases, with 4 bases spanning the gap. Sequenced material: PBMCs or a T cell subset sorted from them (not recorded which). The receptor was derived from a man aged 18 to 30 who had mild COVID-19 (a few samples of this study predate the infection). Cell type and time point are not known. The chain uses TRBV4-2 and TRBJ2-7; no clear D. This CDR3 reads CASSQDGYEQYF. CDR3 bases: TGTGCCAGCAGCCAAGATGGATACGAGCAGTACTTC.